A selection of T cell receptor beta chains follows, all from one sample in a study of blood T cell repertoires in COVID-19. Data came from immunoSEQ multiplex PCR; TCRdb stores just in-frame clones and leaves some out. The sample includes around 340,000 clones, approximately 82% seen only once; the top ten take 2.5% to 3.5%. What was sequenced was peripheral blood. These receptors originate from a man aged 25-45 years with active or convalescent COVID-19. Each CDR3 is given with its conserved first and last residue. A D gene is named only where the DNA matches it firmly. Part of the rows lack a size; the others show once, few, many or a class for expanded clones.

NA	TRBV6-1	TRBJ1-1	NA	CASSESRVTNTEAFF	TGTGCCAGCAGTGAAAGTCGGGTAACGAACACTGAAGCTTTCTTT
TRBD1	TRBV10-3	TRBJ1-2	NA	CAITGQGLDGYTF	TGTGCCATCACTGGACAGGGTTTAGATGGCTACACCTTC
NA	TRBV27	TRBJ1-5	NA	CASSPGASLGNQPQHF	TGTGCCAGCAGTCCTGGGGCGAGTCTCGGCAATCAGCCCCAGCATTTT
TRBD2	TRBV28	TRBJ2-2	NA	CASSSSGANTGELFF	TGTGCCAGCAGTTCTAGCGGGGCGAACACCGGGGAGCTGTTTTTT
NA	TRBV18	TRBJ2-2	NA	CASSPEAAANTGELFF	TGTGCCAGCTCACCAGAGGCGGCCGCCAACACCGGGGAGCTGTTTTTT
TRBD1	TRBV6-5	TRBJ1-5	NA	CASSLTGEQPQHF	TGTGCCAGCAGTTTGACAGGGGAACAGCCCCAGCATTTT
NA	TRBV2	TRBJ2-7	NA	CASSVLSPYEQYF	TGTGCCAGCAGTGTCCTTTCCCCCTACGAGCAGTACTTC
NA	TRBV5-6	TRBJ2-1	NA	CASTWPGGSNEQFF	TGTGCCAGCACCTGGCCCGGGGGATCCAATGAGCAGTTCTTC
TRBD1	TRBV24-1	TRBJ2-1	NA	CATSDPGQGPFDEQFF	TGTGCCACCAGTGACCCAGGACAGGGCCCGTTCGATGAGCAGTTCTTC
TRBD1	TRBV6-1	TRBJ1-6	once	CASSETGLVSPLHF	TGTGCCAGCAGTGAGACAGGGTTGGTCTCACCCCTCCACTTT
NA	TRBV19	TRBJ1-2	NA	CASSINGASQYGYTF	TGTGCCAGTAGTATAAATGGAGCAAGCCAATATGGCTACACCTTC
TRBD2	TRBV11-2	TRBJ2-7	NA	CASSLISSGEYEQYF	TGTGCCAGCAGCTTAATCTCTAGCGGGGAATACGAGCAGTACTTC
NA	TRBV6-5	TRBJ2-7	NA	CASSYNGGMQYEQYF	TGTGCCAGCAGTTATAATGGGGGGATGCAGTACGAGCAGTACTTC
NA	TRBV3-1/TRBV3-2	TRBJ2-7	NA	CASSQSPRGYEQYF	TGTGCCAGCAGCCAAAGCCCGCGGGGTTACGAGCAGTACTTC
TRBD1	TRBV5-1	TRBJ2-5	NA	CASSGPDRGPQETQYF	TGCGCCAGCAGCGGGCCAGACAGGGGCCCCCAAGAGACCCAGTACTTC